This T cell receptor beta chain is drawn from a study of CD8+ T cells in alopecia areata. Study summary: Treated patients were given 5 to 10 mg oral tofacitinib twice daily.

This clone showed up just once. Antigen: not known. The germline V gene has CDR1 SEHNR and CDR2 FQNEAQ (reference sequence). This CDR3 is 15 amino acids long. V was clipped by 5 bases and J by 7 bases; unmatched bases: 10. Once RNA had been extracted, it was reverse transcribed into cDNA to act as the sequencing template. The assay was immunoSEQ multiplex PCR, and TCRdb's table has in-frame clones only and misses some. This sample has 150,000 or so clones; around 87% occur once, and the top ten carry over 12%. Findings and limits, study-wide: Lesional scalp, notably in alopecia totalis/universalis, had clonality above that of normal scalp.

The sequence came from a human donor with alopecia areata. Material: CD8+ T cells sorted from blood, obtained at week 0. V and J are TRBV7-9 and TRBJ2-2, with TRBD1 matching over 7 bases. CDR3 region: CASSDRDSIFGELFF. In DNA, the CDR3 is TGTGCCAGCAGCGACCGGGACAGCATTTTCGGGGAGCTGTTTTTT.